One and the same sample provided the 9 T cell receptor beta chains below, sequenced in a study of Graves' ophthalmopathy and Graves' hyperthyroidism. RNA transcripts were the source from which TCR beta CDR3 regions were amplified. After a first-round RT-PCR with HTBI primers, a second-round multiplex PCR was run. TCRdb re-analysed the multiplex PCR reads in MiXCR, keeping a single row per CDR3 protein. Among roughly 700,000 distinct CDR3 sequences, 40% were seen once, and the ten largest hold approximately 46%. The specimen was peripheral blood. The receptor source for this set is an adult man with Graves' ophthalmopathy.

V usage is TRBV20-1 and J usage is TRBJ1-1; 9 positions match TRBD1. With 3 bases clipped from V and 7 bases from J, the junction kept 3 bases outside the gene matches. Germline assignment: CDR1 DFQATT and CDR2 SNEGSKA (reference sequence). The CDR3 extends over 12 amino acids. The CDR3 sequence: CSASDRGIEAFF. CDR3 DNA: TGCAGTGCTAGTGACAGGGGGATTGAAGCTTTCTTT.

This clonotype was observed many times. This sequence joins TRBV2 and TRBJ2-7; 7 nucleotides line up with TRBD2. This CDR3 is built from 15 residues. Trimming took 2 bases from V and 2 from J; bases not matched to a gene: 6. The germline V gene has CDR1 SNHLY and CDR2 FYNNEI. This CDR3 is CASSEYGEGTYEQYF. In DNA form, the CDR3 reads TGTGCCAGCAGTGAATATGGGGAGGGAACCTACGAGCAGTACTTC.

This chain joins TRBV9 and TRBJ1-2; 7 bases align to TRBD1. CDR1 and CDR2 from the germline V gene are SGDLS and YYNGEE. The CDR3 covers 15 residues. V shed 4 bases, J shed 9 bases, and the junction held 15 bases outside the gene matches. CDR3 sequence: CASSYPGQFPISYTF. CDR3 sequence (DNA): TGTGCCAGCAGCTACCCGGGACAGTTCCCTATTAGCTACACCTTC.

This clonotype was detected ten times or more. J is TRBJ1-1 and V is TRBV10-3, with 8 positions matching TRBD1. CDR3 length equals 16 residues. After removal of 3 bases from V and 0 bases from J, the junction contained 6 bases not matched to a gene. The germline V gene has CDR1 ENHRY and CDR2 SYGVKD. This CDR3 reads CAISDVAGQVNTEAFF. The CDR3 DNA sequence: TGTGCCATCAGTGACGTCGCGGGACAGGTGAACACTGAAGCTTTCTTT.

Turning to this clonotype: A much larger clone sits a single nucleotide away, making a read error possible. This chain joins TRBV10-3 and TRBJ2-6; D unresolved. The CDR3 extends over 14 amino acids. V was clipped by 10 bases and J by 0 bases, with 10 bases between them. CDR1 ENHRY and CDR2 SYGVKD come from the germline V gene. CDR3 nucleotides: TGTGCCAGTTACAGCCTCTCTGGGGCCAACGTCCTGACTTTC. This codes for CASYSLSGANVLTF.

This clonotype was detected many times. This chain uses TRBV2 with TRBJ1-5; D is undetermined. CDR1 and CDR2 from the germline V gene are SNHLY and FYNNEI. There are 13 residues in the CDR3. The V and J ends lost 9 bases and 2 bases respectively, with 11 bases between them. The CDR3 sequence is CASSASRNQPQHF. The CDR3 nucleotides are TGTGCCAGTTCGGCCAGCCGCAATCAGCCCCAGCATTTT.

V and J are TRBV2 and TRBJ2-7; 7 nucleotides agree with TRBD2. J gave up 1 base and V 5 bases, and 14 bases lay outside the gene matches. The CDR3 length is 17 residues. Germline CDR1 SNHLY, CDR2 FYNNEI. The CDR3: CASSYPGRDISSYEQYF. For the CDR3, the DNA is TGTGCCAGCAGTTATCCAGGGAGGGATATTAGTTCCTACGAGCAGTACTTC.

V and J are TRBV20-1 and TRBJ2-7; 8 nucleotides line up with TRBD1. CDR1 is DFQATT, CDR2 SNEGSKA, per germline (reference sequence). V gave up 4 bases and J gave up 5 bases; unmatched junction bases: 16. This CDR3 is built from 16 residues. The CDR3: CSAKDRVTQVVNEQYF. The DNA for the CDR3 is TGCAGTGCTAAGGACAGGGTAACCCAGGTGGTCAACGAGCAGTACTTC.

The chain links TRBV10-3 to TRBJ2-6; possibly TRBD2 for D (6 bases). The CDR3 consists of 17 residues. Germline values: CDR1 ENHRY, CDR2 SYGVKD. Trimming shortened V by 7 bases and J by 1 base, and 17 bases separated the two germline ends. The CDR3 loop is CAIKTRTSQSGANVLTF. CDR3 DNA: TGTGCCATCAAGACCCGAACTAGCCAGTCTGGGGCCAACGTCCTGACTTTC.